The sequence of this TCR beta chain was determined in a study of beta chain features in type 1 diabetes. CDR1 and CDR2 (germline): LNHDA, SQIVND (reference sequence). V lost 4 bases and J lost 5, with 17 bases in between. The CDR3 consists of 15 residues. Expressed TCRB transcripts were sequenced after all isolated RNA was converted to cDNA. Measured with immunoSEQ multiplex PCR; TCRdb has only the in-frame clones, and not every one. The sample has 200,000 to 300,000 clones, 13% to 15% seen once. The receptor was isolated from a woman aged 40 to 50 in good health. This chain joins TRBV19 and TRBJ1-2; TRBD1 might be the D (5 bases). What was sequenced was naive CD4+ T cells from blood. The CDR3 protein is CASSRDRGEAYGYTF. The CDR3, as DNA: TGTGCCAGTAGTAGGGATAGGGGCGAAGCGTATGGCTACACCTTC. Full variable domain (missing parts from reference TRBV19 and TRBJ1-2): DGGITQSPKYLFRKEGQNVTLSCEQNLNHDAMYWYRQDPGQGLRLIYYSQIVNDFQKGDIAEGYSVSREKKESFPLTVTSAQKNPTAFYLCASSRDRGEAYGYTFGSGTRLTVV.